Here is one T cell receptor (beta chain) with its context. V was pared by 5 bases and J by 4 bases, with 8 bases between. Germline values: CDR1 SGHTA, CDR2 FQGTGA. This CDR3 comprises 13 residues. Extracted from the samples, RNA was reverse transcribed into cDNA to serve as the sequencing template. Sequencing was performed with immunoSEQ multiplex PCR; in TCRdb, only in-frame clones are kept and a portion is missing. The top ten hold 14% of the sample, which has over 150,000 clones, less than 70% seen once. These data are taken from a study of CD8+ T cells in alopecia areata. Treatment here: oral pan-JAK inhibitor, 5-10 mg twice daily.

This chain joins TRBV7-3 and TRBJ2-2, with D possibly being TRBD1 (5 bases). The TCR originated in a human donor with alopecia areata. Here the sequenced sample was CD4+ T cells sorted from blood, taken at week 24, from a patient treated with tofacitinib. In nucleotides, the CDR3 is TGTGCCAGCAGCGGGGCTGCCACCGGGGAGCTGTTTTTT. It codes for CASSGAATGELFF.